Given below is one T cell receptor (beta chain) in context. Trimming at V came to 0 bases and at J to 2 bases, leaving 11 bases not matched to a gene. The length of the CDR3 is 20 residues. CDR1 is MNHEY, CDR2 SMNVEV, per germline (reference sequence). The sample comes from a study of cytomegalovirus exposure and HLA in healthy donors. Use of 60 Vbeta and 13 Jbeta primers characterized the PCR. TCRdb's copy holds only in-frame clones and misses some; the assay was immunoSEQ multiplex PCR. This table has 95,000 to 100,000 clones, around 77% appearing once. The sample consisted of PBMCs. The TCR originated in a female donor in good health and CMV-seronegative. The V call is TRBV27, the J call TRBJ2-6; 9 bases fit TRBD2. This CDR3 is CASSLSGSGRSFAGANVLTF. The CDR3 nucleotides read TGTGCCAGCAGTTTATCAGGTAGCGGGAGAAGCTTTGCTGGGGCCAACGTCCTGACTTTC. The full variable domain, rest sourced from reference TRBV27 and TRBJ2-6, is EAQVTQNPRYLITVTGKKLTVTCSQNMNHEYMSWYRQDPGLGLRQIYYSMNVEVTDKGDVPEGYKVSRKEKRNFPLILESPSPNQTSLYFCASSLSGSGRSFAGANVLTFGAGSRLTVL.